This T cell receptor beta chain was recorded in a study of low-dose radiotherapy and immunotherapy resistance in tumors. Described time point: before trial treatment. In the RACIN dose-escalation trial, donors got nivolumab plus ipilimumab with aspirin, cyclophosphamide and radiotherapy. CDR1 is SGHVS and CDR2 is FQNEAQ in the germline V gene. V was shortened by 3 bases and J by 8 bases, with 20 bases between the two germline ends. The CDR3 covers 16 residues. This clonotype showed up many times. Alpha and beta chains were covered, as first-strand cDNA relied on TRAV- and TRBV-specific primers. TCR amplification ran 15 to 20 PCR cycles using constant-region and V-primer adapter primers. TCRdb passed the reads through MiXCR, listing each CDR3 protein once. The sample has about 89,000 distinct CDR3 sequences; more than 7.5% are singletons.

The chain couples TRBV7-8 to TRBJ2-1, with a possible D match to TRBD2 (6 bases). Sequencing used PBMCs, obtained before treatment. The TCR originated in a male donor with prostate cancer. The CDR3: CASSFAGSFLWHEQFF. The CDR3 nucleotides are TGTGCCAGCAGCTTTGCGGGATCCTTCTTGTGGCATGAGCAGTTCTTC.